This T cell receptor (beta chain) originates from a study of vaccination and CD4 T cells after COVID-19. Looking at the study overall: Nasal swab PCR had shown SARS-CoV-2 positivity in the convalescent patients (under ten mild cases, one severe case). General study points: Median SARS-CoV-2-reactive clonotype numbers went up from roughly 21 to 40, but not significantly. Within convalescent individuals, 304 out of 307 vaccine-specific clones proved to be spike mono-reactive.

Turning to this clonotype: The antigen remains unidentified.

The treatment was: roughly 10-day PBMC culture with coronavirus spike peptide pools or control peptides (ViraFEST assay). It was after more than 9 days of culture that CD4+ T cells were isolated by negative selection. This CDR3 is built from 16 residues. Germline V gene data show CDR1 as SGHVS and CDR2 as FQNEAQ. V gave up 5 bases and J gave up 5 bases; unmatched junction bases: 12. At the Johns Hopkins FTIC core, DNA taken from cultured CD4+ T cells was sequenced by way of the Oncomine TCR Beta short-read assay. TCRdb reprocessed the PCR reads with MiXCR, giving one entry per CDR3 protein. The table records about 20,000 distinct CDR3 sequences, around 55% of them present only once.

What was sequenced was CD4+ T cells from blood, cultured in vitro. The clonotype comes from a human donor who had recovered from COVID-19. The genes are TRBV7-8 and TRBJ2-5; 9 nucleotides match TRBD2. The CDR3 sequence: CASSQPGLAFGETQYF. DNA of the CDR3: TGTGCCAGCAGCCAACCGGGACTAGCATTCGGGGAGACCCAGTACTTC.